The 30 T cell receptor beta chains given below trace back to one sample, sequenced in a study of tumor and adjacent non-tumor tissue in lung cancer. The template was RNA from unsorted bulk tissue. Three rounds of nested PCR, following a modified ARM-PCR protocol, produced the TCRbeta library. TCRdb used MiXCR to reprocess the multiplex PCR reads, holding one entry per CDR3 protein. The sample includes 77,000 or so distinct CDR3 sequences, about three quarters of them seen just once. Sequencing used lung tumor tissue. These TCRs come from a woman in her 50s with non-small cell lung cancer.

Remarks on this clonotype: One junction end disagrees with the germline gene, perhaps due to a read error. The chain links TRBV4-2 to TRBJ1-2; no reliable D call. The CDR3 runs 16 residues. CDR1 is LGHNA and CDR2 is YNFKEQ in the germline V gene. CDR3 loop: CASSQDWGEGDYGYTF. DNA for the CDR3: TGTGCCAGTAGCCAAGACTGGGGAGAGGGAGACTATGGCTACACCTTC.

Comment on this clonotype: The CDR3 carries no conserved terminal phenylalanine or tryptophan, so it likely arises from a read error. This rearrangement joins TRBV4-2 to TRBJ1-4; 7 nucleotides match TRBD1. V lost 6 bases, J lost 3 bases, and 10 bases stayed unmatched. Germline CDR1 reads LGHNA; CDR2 reads YNFKEQ. The CDR3 totals 16 residues. In DNA, the CDR3 is TGTGCCAGCAGTCCAACACCGGGACAGCCTAATGAAAAACTGTTTTCT. Translation gives CASSPTPGQPNEKLFS.

This chain uses TRBV29-1 with TRBJ2-3, with 9 bases fitting TRBD1. Germline values: CDR1 SQVTM, CDR2 ANQGSEA. This CDR3 has 18 amino acids. The V and J ends lost 6 bases and 1 base, in that order; junction bases with no gene match: 17. The CDR3 bases are TGCAGCGTCAGGACAGGGGAGAGAGCTGGAGCGGGCACAGATACGCAGTATTTT. It yields the protein CSVRTGERAGAGTDTQYF.

This clonotype was found once. A much larger clone sits a single nucleotide away, making a read error possible. Here the CDR3 DNA reads TGTACCAGCAGCGCACTCACCGGGGAGCTGTTTTTT. It codes for CTSSALTGELFF. J is TRBJ2-2 and V is TRBV28, with D uncertain. CDR1 and CDR2 (germline): MDHEN, SYDVKM. The CDR3 is made up of 12 amino acids. Based on the CDR3 plus reference TRBV28 and TRBJ2-2, the full variable domain is DVKVTQSSRYLVKRTGEKVFLECVQDMDHENMFWYRQDPGLGLRLIYFSYDVKMKEKGDIPEGYSVSREKKERFSLILESASTNQTSMYLCTSSALTGELFFGEGSRLTVL.

On this clonotype: Lacking the conserved final phenylalanine or tryptophan, this CDR3 likely reflects a read error. The rearrangement links TRBV6-2 or TRBV6-3 to TRBJ2-1; 7 positions agree with TRBD2. The CDR3 totals 18 residues. V shed 11 bases, J shed 0 bases, and the junction held 19 bases outside the gene matches. Looked up from germline, CDR1 is MNHEY and CDR2 is SVGEGT. DNA for the CDR3: TGTGCCGGCAACGACAGAGGGCTAGCGGAGGGCTCCTACAATGAGCAGTTCCTC. It specifies CAGNDRGLAEGSYNEQFL.

On this clonotype itself: One junction end disagrees with the germline gene, perhaps due to a read error. J is TRBJ1-2 and V is TRBV29-1; D is undetermined. The CDR3 is 18 residues long. Germline CDR1 SQVTM, CDR2 ANQGSEA. The CDR3 spells CNVEPPAGKGEKGWGYTF. The DNA of the CDR3 is TGCAACGTTGAGCCCCCCGCGGGAAAAGGAGAGAAAGGATGGGGCTACACCTTC.

Turning to this clonotype: Relative to the germline gene, one junction end is altered; a read error may explain this. The gene calls are TRBV5-1 and TRBJ2-3; TRBD1 agrees at 9 bases. Germline values: CDR1 SGHRS, CDR2 YFSETQ. The CDR3 contains 17 residues. The CDR3 loop reads CASSFGNTGGASDSQYF. The DNA of the CDR3 is TGCGCCAGCAGCTTCGGAAACACAGGGGGCGCGTCAGATTCGCAGTATTTT.

Of note for this clonotype: This may arise from a read error, as a much more abundant clone is one base away. The chain carries TRBV20-1 and TRBJ2-7; D remains ambiguous. The CDR3 length is 12 residues. The germline V gene encodes CDR1 DFQATT and CDR2 SNEGSKA (reference sequence). CDR3 protein: CSARDHYYGQYF. In DNA, the CDR3 is TGCAGTGCTAGAGATCACTACTACGGGCAGTACTTC.

As for this clonotype: One end of the junction varies from germline; a read error may be responsible. The gene calls are TRBV12-3 or TRBV12-4 and TRBJ1-1, with a possible D match to TRBD1 (6 bases). This CDR3 contains 14 residues. CDR3 protein: CASTFGHGGSEAFF. The CDR3 DNA follows: TGTGCAAGCACCTTTGGGCATGGGGGCTCTGAAGCTTTCTTT.

Turning to this clonotype: Because the CDR3 is missing its conserved closing phenylalanine or tryptophan, this is likely a read error. The rearrangement joins TRBV6-1 to TRBJ2-7, with 9 bases aligning to TRBD2. The CDR3 sequence is 13 residues long. The V and J ends lost 10 bases and 5 bases, in that order; junction bases with no gene match: 9. The germline CDR1 and CDR2 sequences are MNHNS and SASEGT. This CDR3 reads CANFLAGVDEQYS. The CDR3 DNA reads TGTGCCAACTTCTTAGCGGGAGTCGACGAGCAGTACTCC.

A note on this clonotype: As the CDR3 is not closed by the conserved phenylalanine or tryptophan, this likely results from a read error. This chain uses TRBV2 with TRBJ2-7; D is possibly TRBD1 (6 bases). Germline lookup yields CDR1 SNHLY and CDR2 FYNNEI. The CDR3 contains 12 residues. The V end was cut by 8 bases, the J end by 1 base, with 9 bases between. In DNA form, the CDR3 reads TGTGCCAGCGGAGGACAGTCCTACGAGCAGTACTTG. Amino acid sequence: CASGGQSYEQYL.

Concerning this clonotype itself: Possible read error: a much larger clone is one base away. V is TRBV7-9 and J is TRBJ2-2; 9 bases align to TRBD1. Per germline, CDR1 SEHNR and CDR2 FQNEAQ (reference sequence). The CDR3 is 17 amino acids. CDR3 protein: CTSSLGSRDRDTGELFF. The CDR3, as DNA: TGTACCAGCAGCTTAGGGTCCCGGGACAGGGACACCGGGGAGCTGTTTTTT.

Regarding this clonotype: Its ends do not fully match the called genes, so a read error is possible. The chain recombines TRBV11-2 with TRBJ2-7, with TRBD1 as a possible D gene (5 bases). CDR1 is SGHAT, CDR2 FQNNGV, per germline. The CDR3 totals 14 residues. DNA for the CDR3: TGTGCCAGCAGCCTGACAGACTCTGCCTACAAGCAGTACTTC. This codes for CASSLTDSAYKQYF. The variable domain in full, with the rest retrieved from reference TRBV11-2 and TRBJ2-7, is EAGVAQSPRYKIIEKRQSVAFWCNPISGHATLYWYQQILGQGPKLLIQFQNNGVVDDSQLPKDRFSAERLKGVDSTLKIQPAKLEDSAVYLCASSLTDSAYKQYFGPGTRLTVT.

The gene calls are TRBV29-1 and TRBJ2-7; TRBD1 matches at 9 bases. This CDR3 comprises 11 residues. J lost 6 bases, V lost 6 bases, and 3 bases had no gene match. CDR1 and CDR2 (germline): SQVTM, ANQGSEA. The CDR3 nucleotides read TGCAGCGTCAGACAGGGGGGCGAGCAGTACTTC. This encodes CSVRQGGEQYF.

About this clonotype: At one of its ends the junction is not consistent with the germline gene, which may arise from a read error. The chain recombines TRBV6-1 with TRBJ2-7; D unclear. CDR3 size: 12 residues. Germline CDR1 MNHNS, CDR2 SASEGT. Written as DNA, the CDR3 is TGTGCCAGCAGATTCCAAGGCTATGAGCGGTACTTC. Translation gives CASRFQGYERYF.

Points on this clonotype: At one boundary the junction diverges from the germline segment, which might be a read error. The chain recombines TRBV6-4 with TRBJ2-3; D is possibly TRBD2 (6 bases). From germline, CDR1 is MRHNA and CDR2 SNTAGT. The CDR3 is 15 amino acids. CDR3: CASSDSIGSTDTHYF. The CDR3, as DNA: TGTGCCAGCAGTGACTCTATCGGGAGCACAGATACGCACTATTTT.

To note about this clonotype: Relative to the germline gene, one junction end is altered; a read error may explain this. This chain joins TRBV20-1 and TRBJ1-6; no firm D call. The V gene's germline CDR1 is DFQATT and CDR2 SNEGSKA (reference sequence). The CDR3 is 17 residues long. The CDR3 here is CSASIKGLGRISSPFHF. The CDR3 DNA follows: TGCAGTGCTAGTATAAAAGGATTGGGCAGGATCAGCTCACCCTTCCACTTT.

This clonotype occurred many times. The genes are TRBV10-1 and TRBJ2-3, with a tentative D call TRBD2 (5 bases). V shed 6 bases and J shed 4 bases, with 14 bases lying between them. This CDR3 comprises 14 residues. Germline assignment: CDR1 WNHNN and CDR2 SYGVQD (reference sequence). The CDR3 region is CASSRGLGPDTQYF. The CDR3 coding sequence is TGCGCCAGCAGCCGCGGACTGGGCCCAGATACGCAGTATTTT.

Remarks on this clonotype: At one end, the junction sequence differs from germline, possibly due to a read error. The rearrangement links TRBV29-1 to TRBJ1-2; a weak D match, TRBD1 (6 bases). CDR1 is SQVTM and CDR2 is ANQGSEA in the germline V gene. This CDR3 has 12 amino acids. The CDR3 coding sequence is TGCAACGTTGAGGGGGAGGGGTATAGCTACACCTTC. The encoded protein is CNVEGEGYSYTF.

Comment on this clonotype: A junction end diverges from the germline sequence, so it may reflect a read error. The chain has TRBV29-1 and TRBJ2-2; D remains unclear. The germline gives CDR1 SQVTM, CDR2 ANQGSEA. The CDR3 extends over 14 amino acids. CDR3 region: CSVEGPPRTGELFF. CDR3 nucleotides: TGCAGTGTTGAAGGACCGCCCAGAACGGGGGAGCTGTTTTTT.

This clonotype was counted at least ten times. The chain is built from TRBV4-1 and TRBJ2-7, with 7 bases identical to TRBD1. Germline V gene data show CDR1 as MGHRA and CDR2 as YSYEKL. V lost 1 base and J lost 3; bases outside the gene matches: 3. The CDR3 is 14 amino acids. The CDR3 bases are TGCGCCAGCAGCCAAGGGCAGGGGGACTACGAGCAGTACTTC. Its protein is CASSQGQGDYEQYF.

Remarks on this clonotype: The junction does not match germline at one end; this may be a read error. This sequence joins TRBV6-5 and TRBJ2-1; D is ambiguous. The CDR3 runs 14 residues. Germline V gene lookup returns CDR1 MNHEY and CDR2 SVGAGI. This CDR3 reads CASSERHSYDEQFF. CDR3 nucleotides: TGTGCCAGCAGTGAGCGTCACTCCTACGATGAGCAATTCTTC.

The J gene is TRBJ2-1, the V gene TRBV6-1; no clear D gene. The CDR3 extends over 12 amino acids. The V end lost 10 bases, the J end lost 9 bases, and 16 bases lay between the germline ends. CDR1 and CDR2 (germline): MNHNS, SASEGT. DNA for the CDR3: TGTGCCACCTGTGAAGTCGTGGGTGAGCAGTTCTTC. This translates into CATCEVVGEQFF.

Concerning this clonotype: Lacking the conserved final phenylalanine or tryptophan, this CDR3 likely reflects a read error. The rearrangement joins TRBV6-1 to TRBJ2-7; the D is unclear. Germline CDR1 MNHNS, CDR2 SASEGT. The CDR3 runs 14 residues. The DNA of the CDR3 is TGTACCAGCAGTGAGGATGTGAGATCCTACGAGCAGTACTTA. As protein: CTSSEDVRSYEQYL.

This clonotype was seen just once. This chain links TRBV12-3 or TRBV12-4 with TRBJ1-1; D is unclear. This CDR3 is built from 12 residues. CDR3 DNA sequence: TGTTCCGGCAGATACAGCAACACTGAAGCTTTCTTT. As protein: CSGRYSNTEAFF.

There are a few counts of this clonotype. Relative to the germline gene, one junction end is altered; a read error may explain this. V and J are TRBV11-2 and TRBJ2-7, with 7 bases fitting TRBD1. CDR3 size: 14 residues. CDR1 and CDR2 (germline): SGHAT, FQNNGV. CDR3 DNA: TGTGCCAGCAGCTTAGCAAGGGACAGCTACGGGCAGTACTTC. Its protein is CASSLARDSYGQYF.

This clonotype was observed once. A read error may account for a junction end that differs from germline. The genes are TRBV11-1 and TRBJ2-5; 9 bases line up with TRBD1. There are 14 residues in the CDR3. Per the germline V gene, CDR1 is SGHAT and CDR2 is FQDESV (reference sequence). CDR3 residues: CASSPGQGVVTQCF. The CDR3 nucleotides read TGTGCCAGCAGTCCGGGACAGGGCGTAGTGACCCAGTGCTTC.

Remarks on this clonotype: A read error may produce the germline difference seen at one junction end. The chain combines TRBV19 with TRBJ2-1; D is undetermined. Germline V lookup: CDR1 LNHDA, CDR2 SQIVND (reference sequence). The CDR3 extends over 13 amino acids. CDR3 sequence (DNA): TGTACCAGTAGTATAGTGGGGAACAATGAGCAGTTCTTC. This gives the protein CTSSIVGNNEQFF.

As regards this clonotype: The conserved phenylalanine or tryptophan normally closing the CDR3 is absent here, so this likely arose from a read error. The chain is built from TRBV29-1 and TRBJ2-1; 7 bases line up with TRBD2. Germline assignment: CDR1 SQVTM and CDR2 ANQGSEA. The CDR3 is 13 residues long. The CDR3 protein is CSVAGRDYNEQFL. CDR3 bases: TGCAGCGTTGCTGGCAGGGACTACAATGAACAGTTCCTC.

Details on this clonotype: A much larger clone differs by one base, so this may be a read error. The V gene is TRBV7-9, the J gene TRBJ2-3, with TRBD2 identical over 11 bases. J gave up 11 bases and V 5 bases, and 9 bases lay outside the gene matches. The germline V gene encodes CDR1 SEHNR and CDR2 FQNEAQ (reference sequence). CDR3 size: 14 residues. The CDR3 nucleotides read TGTGCCAGCAGCCCCGGGACTAGCGGCGTGAGGCAGTATTTT. Residues: CASSPGTSGVRQYF.